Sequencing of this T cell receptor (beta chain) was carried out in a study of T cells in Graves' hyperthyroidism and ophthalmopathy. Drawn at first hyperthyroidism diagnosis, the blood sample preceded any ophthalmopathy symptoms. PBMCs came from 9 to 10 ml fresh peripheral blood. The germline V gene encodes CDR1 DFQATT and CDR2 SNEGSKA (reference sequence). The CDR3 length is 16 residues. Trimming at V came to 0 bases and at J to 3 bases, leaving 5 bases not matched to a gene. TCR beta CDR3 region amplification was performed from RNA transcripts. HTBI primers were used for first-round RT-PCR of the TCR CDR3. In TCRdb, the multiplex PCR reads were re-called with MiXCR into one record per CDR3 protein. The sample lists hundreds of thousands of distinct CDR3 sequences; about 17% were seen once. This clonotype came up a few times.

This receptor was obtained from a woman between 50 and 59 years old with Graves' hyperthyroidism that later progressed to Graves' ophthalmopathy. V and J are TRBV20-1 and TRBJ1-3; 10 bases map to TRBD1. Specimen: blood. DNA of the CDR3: TGCAGTGCTAGAGATGACAGGGGGCCATTTGGAAACACCATATATTTT. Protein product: CSARDDRGPFGNTIYF.